This TCR beta chain was recovered during a study of CD8+CD57+ T cells in acquired aplastic anemia. Study context: Each DNA sample taken from sorted CD4+ and CD8+ cells came to approximately 3 ug on average. Broader study findings: No significant patient-versus-control difference appeared in CD8+ Simpson's diversity. There were 25 to 35 CD8+ CDR3 sequences that occurred in both patients and controls.

Using genomic DNA as the template, TCR beta VDJ and CDR3 profiling was carried out. TCRdb reprocessed the reads with MiXCR, giving one entry per CDR3 protein. In the table there are about 180,000 distinct CDR3 sequences, 63% of which are singletons. Deletions cut 5 bases from V and 0 bases from J, with 8 bases between. The CDR3 covers 13 residues. Germline values: CDR1 LNHDA, CDR2 SQIVND (reference sequence). As regards this clonotype: Its cognate antigen is unknown.

Those patients picked for sequencing had displayed CD8+CD57+ cell expansion on flow cytometry. Patients had undergone no therapy by the time their blood was sampled. The sequence derives from a human donor with aplastic anemia. V gene TRBV19 combines with J gene TRBJ2-7; tentatively, D is TRBD1 (6 bases). Input material: sorted CD4+, CD8+, or CD8+CD57+ T cells (not recorded which) from PBMCs. The CDR3 is CASSGTYSYEQYF. The CDR3 DNA sequence: TGTGCCAGTAGTGGGACATACTCCTACGAGCAGTACTTC.